This T cell receptor beta chain was profiled in a study of blood T cell repertoires in COVID-19. About the research overall: COVID-19 samples collected from the United States, Italy and Spain covered acute and convalescent phases.

Authors' processing steps: Cell counts per sample came from amplifying reference gene primers. Assay: immunoSEQ multiplex PCR; the TCRdb copy retains only in-frame clones and omits some. V and J calls and clone size are those listed in that table; D and trimming were worked out from the DNA. Of about 200,000 clones listed, 88% were seen once; the top ten hold less than 5.5%. V dropped 1 base and J dropped 6 bases, with 14 bases sitting between them. The CDR3 sequence is 15 residues long. Germline CDR1 reads SGHVS; CDR2 reads FQNEAQ. This TCR was sampled from a human donor in a cohort sampled during active COVID-19. The sequenced sample was peripheral blood. The chain links TRBV7-8 to TRBJ2-3; TRBD2 is a possible D gene (7 bases). CDR3 nucleotide sequence: TGTGCCAGCAGCTTAGGAGGGAGGGGGGTTGATACGCAGTATTTT. Protein product: CASSLGGRGVDTQYF.